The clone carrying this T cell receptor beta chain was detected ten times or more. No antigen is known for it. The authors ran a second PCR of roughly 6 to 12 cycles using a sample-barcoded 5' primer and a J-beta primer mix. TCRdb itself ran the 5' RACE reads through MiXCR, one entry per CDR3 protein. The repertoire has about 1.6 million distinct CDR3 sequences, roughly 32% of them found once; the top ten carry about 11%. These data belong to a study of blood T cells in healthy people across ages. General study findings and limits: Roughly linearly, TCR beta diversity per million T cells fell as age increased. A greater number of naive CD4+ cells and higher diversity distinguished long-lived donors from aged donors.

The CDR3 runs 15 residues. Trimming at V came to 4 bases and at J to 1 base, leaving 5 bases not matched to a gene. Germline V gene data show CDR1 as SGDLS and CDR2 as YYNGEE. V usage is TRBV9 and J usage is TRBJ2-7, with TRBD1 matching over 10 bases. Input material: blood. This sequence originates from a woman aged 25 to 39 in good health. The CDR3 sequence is CASSRGQGISYEQYF. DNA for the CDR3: TGTGCCAGCAGCAGGGGACAGGGGATATCCTACGAGCAGTACTTC. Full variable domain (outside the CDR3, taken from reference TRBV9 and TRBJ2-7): DSGVTQTPKHLITATGQRVTLRCSPRSGDLSVYWYQQSLDQGLQFLIQYYNGEERAKGNILERFSAQQFPDLHSELNLSSLELGDSALYFCASSRGQGISYEQYFGPGTRLTVT.